This T cell receptor beta chain originates from a study of T-cell reconstitution after alpha-beta-depleted transplantation in children. CDR1 is SGHRS, CDR2 YFSETQ, per germline. This CDR3 has 14 residues. V shed 6 bases and J shed 0 bases, with 12 bases lying between them. This clonotype was seen a few times. Its antigen is currently unknown. Regarding the study as a whole: It was reported that alpha-beta T cells came from several hundred expanded graft clones (about two months after transplant). Surviving recipient T cells and intrathymic progenitors accounted for some patients' high TCRbeta diversity at day 60. At the one-year point after transplant, T-cell counts and TCRbeta diversity were found to come mostly from T cells that had been newly produced.

TCRbeta library preparation incorporated unique molecular identifiers. TCRdb fed the PCR reads into MiXCR, producing one record per CDR3 protein. The top ten clones hold under 30% of a sample with just over 950,000 distinct CDR3 sequences, roughly 29% of them seen once. Source: PBMCs, mostly from graft donor cells, taken 360 days after TCRalphabeta/CD19-depleted stem cell transplant. The TCR sequence derives from a boy in the first two years of life who had a stem cell transplant for SCID, so the T cells may come from the graft donor. This chain joins TRBV5-1 and TRBJ1-2; D is possibly TRBD1 (5 bases). CDR3 DNA sequence: TGCGCCAGCATTTCTGGGGGTCCTAACTATGGCTACACCTTC. Its protein is CASISGGPNYGYTF.